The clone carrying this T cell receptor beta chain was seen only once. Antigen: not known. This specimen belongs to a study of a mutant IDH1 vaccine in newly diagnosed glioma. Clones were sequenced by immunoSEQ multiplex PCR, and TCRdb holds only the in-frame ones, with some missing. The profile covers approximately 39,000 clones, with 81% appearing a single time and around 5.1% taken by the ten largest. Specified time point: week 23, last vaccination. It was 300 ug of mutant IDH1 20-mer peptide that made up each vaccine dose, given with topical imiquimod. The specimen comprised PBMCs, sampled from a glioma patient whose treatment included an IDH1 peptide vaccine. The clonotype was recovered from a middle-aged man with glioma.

In DNA, the CDR3 is TGTGCCAGCAGTGGCACTAGCGGGGGGTCCCGGGAGACCCAGTACTTC. This encodes CASSGTSGGSRETQYF. The rearrangement links TRBV2 to TRBJ2-5; 12 bases map to TRBD2. Trimming cost V 4 bases and J 5 bases; bases outside gene matches: 8. Germline V gene lookup returns CDR1 SNHLY and CDR2 FYNNEI. The CDR3 sequence is 16 residues long.